The rows below give T cell receptor beta chains drawn from one sample of a study of blood T cell repertoires in COVID-19. Libraries were prepared by immunoSEQ multiplex PCR; TCRdb keeps only in-frame clonotypes and omits some of them. In the table there are roughly 240,000 clones, 70% to 85% of which are singletons. The source material was peripheral blood. These receptors were collected from a man aged 40-50 years who had recovered from COVID-19. The CDR3 runs from the conserved cysteine through the conserved F or W. Each record gives: D gene, J gene, clone size, V gene, CDR3 DNA, CDR3 protein. D genes are given only for firm matches. Not every row has a clone size; where given, it reads once, few, many or a size class.

d_gene: .; j_gene: TRBJ2-5; abundance: once; v_gene: TRBV5-6; CDR3nt: TGTGCCAGCAGCTTCGGAGGGTACCAAGAGACCCAGTACTTC; CDR3aa: CASSFGGYQETQYF
d_gene: .; j_gene: TRBJ1-2; abundance: .; v_gene: TRBV5-1; CDR3nt: TGCGCCAGCAGCTTGGCCCTCGGACAGTTTGGCTACACCTTC; CDR3aa: CASSLALGQFGYTF
d_gene: TRBD2; j_gene: TRBJ2-5; abundance: .; v_gene: TRBV5-1; CDR3nt: TGCGCCAGCAGCTCGGGACTAGCGGGGGAACAAGAGACCCAGTACTTC; CDR3aa: CASSSGLAGEQETQYF
d_gene: TRBD1; j_gene: TRBJ2-3; abundance: .; v_gene: TRBV4-1; CDR3nt: TGCGCCAGCAGCCTCGCCGGGACAGGGAGGGCAGATACGCAGTATTTT; CDR3aa: CASSLAGTGRADTQYF
d_gene: TRBD2; j_gene: TRBJ2-7; abundance: .; v_gene: TRBV7-2; CDR3nt: TGTGCCAGCAGCCACGGGACTAGCGGGAAAGCCTACGAGCAGTACTTC; CDR3aa: CASSHGTSGKAYEQYF
d_gene: .; j_gene: TRBJ2-5; abundance: .; v_gene: TRBV18; CDR3nt: TGTGCCAGCTCACCGCCGGCAGGCCAAGAGACCCAGTACTTC; CDR3aa: CASSPPAGQETQYF
d_gene: TRBD1; j_gene: TRBJ1-2; abundance: .; v_gene: TRBV7-2; CDR3nt: TGTGCCAGCAGCTCGACAGGGTCGTCGAGATACACCTTC; CDR3aa: CASSSTGSSRYTF
d_gene: .; j_gene: TRBJ2-7; abundance: .; v_gene: TRBV9; CDR3nt: TGTGCCAGCAGCGTAGTGTCCAGGGGCGGAGAGCAGTACTTC; CDR3aa: CASSVVSRGGEQYF
d_gene: TRBD2; j_gene: TRBJ2-5; abundance: .; v_gene: TRBV5-6; CDR3nt: TGTGCCAGCAGCGGCAATGCGGGGGGGCAGGAGACCCAGTACTTC; CDR3aa: CASSGNAGGQETQYF
d_gene: TRBD2; j_gene: TRBJ2-1; abundance: .; v_gene: TRBV19; CDR3nt: TGTGCCAGTAGTCTCACTAGCGGGAACTACAATGAGCAGTTCTTC; CDR3aa: CASSLTSGNYNEQFF
d_gene: TRBD1; j_gene: TRBJ2-1; abundance: .; v_gene: TRBV5-4; CDR3nt: TGTGCCAGCAGCCCCCAGACAGGGGCCTACAATGAGCAGTTCTTC; CDR3aa: CASSPQTGAYNEQFF
d_gene: TRBD1; j_gene: TRBJ2-4; abundance: .; v_gene: TRBV4-3; CDR3nt: TGCGCCAGCAGCCAAACCGGGACAGCAAACATTCAGTACTTC; CDR3aa: CASSQTGTANIQYF
d_gene: .; j_gene: TRBJ2-7; abundance: .; v_gene: TRBV3-1/TRBV3-2; CDR3nt: TGTGCCAGCAGCCTTGGGCGGGGCAGCTACGAGCAGTACTTC; CDR3aa: CASSLGRGSYEQYF
d_gene: .; j_gene: TRBJ2-5; abundance: .; v_gene: TRBV3-1/TRBV3-2; CDR3nt: TGTGCCAGCAGCTTCCGGAGGGGCGGGGAGACCCAGTACTTC; CDR3aa: CASSFRRGGETQYF
d_gene: .; j_gene: TRBJ1-2; abundance: .; v_gene: TRBV7-8; CDR3nt: TGTGCCAGCAGCTTAGCGCGTTTCGGACAACCCAATGGCTACACCTTC; CDR3aa: CASSLARFGQPNGYTF
d_gene: .; j_gene: TRBJ1-1; abundance: once; v_gene: TRBV19; CDR3nt: TGTGCCAGTAGTATAAGGGGGGGCATGAACACTGAAGCTTTCTTT; CDR3aa: CASSIRGGMNTEAFF
d_gene: .; j_gene: TRBJ1-2; abundance: .; v_gene: TRBV2; CDR3nt: TGTGCCAGCAGTACGAACAGCTACGACTATGGCTACACCTTC; CDR3aa: CASSTNSYDYGYTF
d_gene: .; j_gene: TRBJ2-6; abundance: .; v_gene: TRBV14; CDR3nt: TGTGCCAGCAGCCCATCCTCTGGGGCCAACGTCCTGACTTTC; CDR3aa: CASSPSSGANVLTF
d_gene: TRBD1; j_gene: TRBJ2-3; abundance: .; v_gene: TRBV5-1; CDR3nt: TGCGCCAGCAGCCTGGGGACAGGGGGTAGCACAGATACGCAGTATTTT; CDR3aa: CASSLGTGGSTDTQYF
d_gene: TRBD1; j_gene: TRBJ1-1; abundance: .; v_gene: TRBV4-2; CDR3nt: TGTGCCAGCAGGAGGGACAGAGGGGGCACTGAAGCTTTCTTT; CDR3aa: CASRRDRGGTEAFF
d_gene: .; j_gene: TRBJ2-7; abundance: .; v_gene: TRBV20-1; CDR3nt: TGCAGTGTCAAAACTTCCTACGAGCAGTACTTC; CDR3aa: CSVKTSYEQYF
d_gene: TRBD1; j_gene: TRBJ1-2; abundance: .; v_gene: TRBV2; CDR3nt: TGTGCCAGCAGTGGAGACAGGGGGCGTCCTTATGGCTACACCTTC; CDR3aa: CASSGDRGRPYGYTF
d_gene: .; j_gene: TRBJ1-6; abundance: .; v_gene: TRBV9; CDR3nt: TGTGCCAGCAGCGTAGACTCGGAGTATAATTCACCCCTCCACTTT; CDR3aa: CASSVDSEYNSPLHF